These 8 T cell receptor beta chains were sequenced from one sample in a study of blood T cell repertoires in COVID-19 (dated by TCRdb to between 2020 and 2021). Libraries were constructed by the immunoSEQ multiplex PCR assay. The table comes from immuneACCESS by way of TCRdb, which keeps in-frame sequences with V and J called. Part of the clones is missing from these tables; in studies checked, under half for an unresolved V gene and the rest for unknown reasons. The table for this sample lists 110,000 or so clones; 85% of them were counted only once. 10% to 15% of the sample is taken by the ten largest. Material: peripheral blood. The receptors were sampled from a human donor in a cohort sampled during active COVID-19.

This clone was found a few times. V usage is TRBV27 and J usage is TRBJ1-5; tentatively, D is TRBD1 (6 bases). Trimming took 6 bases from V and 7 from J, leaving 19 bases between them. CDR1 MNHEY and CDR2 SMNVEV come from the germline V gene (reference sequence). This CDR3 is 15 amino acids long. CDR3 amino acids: CASSGGGGLGQPQHF. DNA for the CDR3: TGTGCCAGCAGCGGGGGCGGGGGCCTAGGGCAGCCCCAGCATTTT.

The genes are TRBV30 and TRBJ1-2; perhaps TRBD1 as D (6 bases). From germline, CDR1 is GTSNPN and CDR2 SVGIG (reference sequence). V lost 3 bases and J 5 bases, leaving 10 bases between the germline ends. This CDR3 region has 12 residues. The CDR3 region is CAWRTGTYGYTF. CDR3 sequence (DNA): TGTGCCTGGAGGACAGGAACTTATGGCTACACCTTC.

The CDR3 sequence: CASSQPTVGGRSSSPLHF. The CDR3 DNA follows: TGCGCCAGCAGCCAACCTACCGTCGGGGGGCGGTCTAGTTCACCCCTCCACTTT. The chain is built from TRBV4-1 and TRBJ1-6, with D perhaps TRBD1 (6 bases). V was cut by 2 bases and J by 9 bases, with 23 bases left in between. Germline-derived CDR1 and CDR2 are MGHRA and YSYEKL. CDR3 size: 18 residues.

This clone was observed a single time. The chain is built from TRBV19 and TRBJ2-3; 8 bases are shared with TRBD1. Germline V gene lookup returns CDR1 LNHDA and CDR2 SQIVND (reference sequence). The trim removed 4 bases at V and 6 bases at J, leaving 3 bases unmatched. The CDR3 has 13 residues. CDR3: CASSRDRWDTQYF. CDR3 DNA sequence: TGTGCCAGTAGTAGGGACAGGTGGGATACGCAGTATTTT. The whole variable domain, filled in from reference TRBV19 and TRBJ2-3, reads DGGITQSPKYLFRKEGQNVTLSCEQNLNHDAMYWYRQDPGQGLRLIYYSQIVNDFQKGDIAEGYSVSREKKESFPLTVTSAQKNPTAFYLCASSRDRWDTQYFGPGTRLTVL.

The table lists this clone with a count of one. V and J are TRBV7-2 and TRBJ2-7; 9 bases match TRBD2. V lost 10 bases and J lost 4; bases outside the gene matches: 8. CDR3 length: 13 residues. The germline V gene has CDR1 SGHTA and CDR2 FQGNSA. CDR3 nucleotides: TGTGCCACTCGAGCGGGGGGACCTTACGAGCAGTACTTC. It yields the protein CATRAGGPYEQYF.

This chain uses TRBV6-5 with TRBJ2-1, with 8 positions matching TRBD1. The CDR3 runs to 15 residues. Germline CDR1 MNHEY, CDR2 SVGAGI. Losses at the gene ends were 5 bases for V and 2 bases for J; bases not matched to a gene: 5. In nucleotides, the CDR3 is TGTGCCAGCAGTAGAGGACAGGGTCCCTACAATGAGCAGTTCTTC. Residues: CASSRGQGPYNEQFF.

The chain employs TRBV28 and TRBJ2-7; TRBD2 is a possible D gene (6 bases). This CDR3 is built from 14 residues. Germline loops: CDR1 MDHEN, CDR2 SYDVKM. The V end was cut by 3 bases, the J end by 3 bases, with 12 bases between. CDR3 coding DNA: TGTGCCAGCAGTTTGCCCCGGGGGAACTACGAGCAGTACTTC. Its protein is CASSLPRGNYEQYF.

The CDR3 sequence: CASSFGGEGAQYF. As DNA, the CDR3 is TGTGCCAGCAGCTTTGGGGGGGAGGGGGCCCAGTACTTC. The rearrangement links TRBV7-2 to TRBJ2-5; a possible D gene is TRBD2 (7 bases). Trimming left V 3 bases short and J 9 bases short, with 14 bases between. The CDR3 spans 13 residues. Germline CDR1 and CDR2: SGHTA and FQGNSA.